The source of this TCR beta chain is a study of T cells in localized non-small cell lung cancer (TCRdb year 2020). Study-level background: T cell repertoires of about 230 early-stage NSCLC patients were analyzed, with tumors being compared against uninvolved tumor-adjacent lungs. NSCLC patients had a mean age of roughly 66 years, and approximately 140 were male and more than 90 female. The cohort was made up of a few hundred treatment-naive NSCLC patients whose localized lung tumors had been resected.

Points on this clone: Its antigen is still unknown. No base-level quality is on record; no much larger clone is a single base apart.

At diagnosis, peripheral blood, uninvolved tumor-adjacent lung and tumor were collected and stored as a combination of fresh-frozen and FFPE material. For TCR repertoire profiling, blood samples were analyzed as peripheral blood mononuclear cells. The study at large found these results: A median of roughly 60 of the top 100 tumor clones were detected in paired uninvolved adjacent lung, and 28 of these tumor clones were also found among the top 100 clones of the paired uninvolved adjacent lung. Uninvolved tumor-adjacent lung showed the highest T cell clonality, higher than tumor, which suggests more focused antigenic responses in the uninvolved tumor-adjacent lung. Because multi-region tumor sequencing was not done, intratumor heterogeneity could not be ruled out. Because the study design was exploratory, TCR variables were selected using unadjusted p-values without false-discovery rate correction. Longer overall survival was associated with higher blood T cell density, whereas shorter survival was associated with higher adjacent-lung clonality.

TCR beta CDR3 regions were sequenced from DNA using the immunoSEQ Assay. Regarding the original processing steps: T cell density was computed as TCR beta template counts normalized to usable DNA estimated by amplifying housekeeping genes. Using the preseqR package, richness was estimated by extrapolating to 120,000 templates for tissue samples and 400,000 templates for PBMC samples. Clonality was calculated as one minus Pielou's evenness. Differential abundance testing on productive amino-acid clonotypes, with a minimum total count of 5 and an alpha of 0.1, was used to identify tissue-enriched TCRs. The Jaccard Index and the Morisita Overlap Index were used to quantify repertoire overlap between compartments. GLIPH grouped TCR beta CDR3s together with public tetramer-defined viral CDR3s, and a viral motif had to include at least three viral sequences and also show V-gene enrichment. TCRdb took this table from immuneACCESS and kept in-frame rearrangements with V and J called. Such tables lack part of the clones; where checked against another copy, unresolved V genes explain under half of the gap, and the rest is unexplained. The V and J calls and clone size are taken from that table; D and trimming were inferred from the DNA. The sample table contains tens of thousands of clones; only one count was recorded for approximately 80% of them. 15% to 20% of the sample belongs to the ten largest clones.

The origin of this receptor is a female donor aged 60 or older with stage II squamous cell lung carcinoma. The specimen comprised peripheral blood, sampled before any cancer treatment.

The DNA reads as follows: TGTGCCATCAGTGAAGGGGGGGATTTGTATAACTATGGCTACACCTTC. It is translated as CAISEGGDLYNYGYTF. The sequence joins TRBV10-3 to TRBJ1-2, with TRBD1 as a weak D call on 6 bases. Trimming at the junction amounts to 3 bases on V and 1 base on J, and the germline ends lie 15 bases apart. Inclusive of the bounding cysteine and phenylalanine, the CDR3 is 16 residues long. CDR3 DNA is the only sequence kept; it has 48 bases, read in frame from the first base. In the germline V gene, CDR1 corresponds to ENHRY and CDR2 to SYGVKD.